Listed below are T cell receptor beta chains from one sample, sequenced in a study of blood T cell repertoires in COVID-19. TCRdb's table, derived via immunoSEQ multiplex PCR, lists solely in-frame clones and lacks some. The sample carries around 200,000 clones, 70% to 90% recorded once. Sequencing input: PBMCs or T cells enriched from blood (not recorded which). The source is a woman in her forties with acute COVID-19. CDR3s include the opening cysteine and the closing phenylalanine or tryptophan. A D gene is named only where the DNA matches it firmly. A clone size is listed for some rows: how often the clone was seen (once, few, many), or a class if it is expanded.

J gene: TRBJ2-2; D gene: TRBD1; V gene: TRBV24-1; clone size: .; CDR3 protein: CATSDSRGQGRTGELFF; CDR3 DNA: TGTGCCACCAGTGACTCACGCGGACAGGGCCGCACCGGGGAGCTGTTTTTT
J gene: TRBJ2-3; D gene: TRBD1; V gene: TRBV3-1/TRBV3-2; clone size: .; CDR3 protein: CASSQGTGGKYDTQYF; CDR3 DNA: TGTGCCAGCAGCCAGGGTACAGGGGGCAAATACGATACGCAGTATTTT
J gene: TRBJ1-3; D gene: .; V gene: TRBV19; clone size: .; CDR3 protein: CASSIGQANTIYF; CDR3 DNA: TGTGCCAGTAGTATCGGACAAGCCAACACCATATATTTT
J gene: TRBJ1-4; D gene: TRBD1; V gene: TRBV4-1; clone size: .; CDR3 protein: CASSQGSTGGEKLFF; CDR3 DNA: TGCGCCAGCAGCCAAGGATCGACAGGGGGAGAAAAACTGTTTTTT
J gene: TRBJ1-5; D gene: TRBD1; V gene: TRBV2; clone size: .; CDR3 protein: CASSEPTQPGQVPQHF; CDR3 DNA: TGTGCCAGCAGTGAACCCACTCAGCCGGGACAGGTTCCCCAGCATTTT
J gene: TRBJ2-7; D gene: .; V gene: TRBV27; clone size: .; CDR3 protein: CASSFFSGAYEQYF; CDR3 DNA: TGTGCCAGCAGTTTTTTCTCGGGGGCCTACGAGCAGTACTTC
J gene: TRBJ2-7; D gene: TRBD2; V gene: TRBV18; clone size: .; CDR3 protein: CASSGTTLREQYF; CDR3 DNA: TGTGCCAGCTCCGGGACTACCCTTCGGGAGCAGTACTTC
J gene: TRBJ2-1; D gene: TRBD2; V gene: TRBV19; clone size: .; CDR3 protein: CASTPSGILNEQFF; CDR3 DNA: TGTGCCAGTACCCCTAGCGGGATATTAAATGAGCAGTTCTTC
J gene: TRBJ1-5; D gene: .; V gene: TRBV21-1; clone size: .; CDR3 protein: CARTRAGRGQPQHF; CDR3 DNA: TGTGCCAGGACTCGGGCAGGGCGCGGTCAGCCCCAGCATTTT
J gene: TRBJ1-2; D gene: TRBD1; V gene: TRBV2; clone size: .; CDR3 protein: CASSEQGDGYTF; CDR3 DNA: TGTGCCAGCAGTGAACAGGGGGATGGCTACACCTTC
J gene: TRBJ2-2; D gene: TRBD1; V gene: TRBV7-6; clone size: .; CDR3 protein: CASSLAETGVGNTGELFF; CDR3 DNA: TGTGCCAGCAGCTTAGCGGAGACAGGGGTGGGGAACACCGGGGAGCTGTTTTTT
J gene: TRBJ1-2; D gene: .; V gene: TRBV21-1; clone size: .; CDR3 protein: CASSKENQAPRGYTF; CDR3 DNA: TGTGCCAGCAGCAAAGAGAACCAGGCCCCCCGTGGCTACACCTTC
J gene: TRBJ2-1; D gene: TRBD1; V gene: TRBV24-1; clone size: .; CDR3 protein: CATSDFEGGGHNEQFF; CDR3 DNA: TGTGCCACCAGTGATTTTGAAGGGGGCGGACACAATGAGCAGTTCTTC
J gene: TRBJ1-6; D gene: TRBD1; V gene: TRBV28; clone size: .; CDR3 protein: CASTSRQGRSPLHF; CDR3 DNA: TGTGCCAGCACCTCCAGACAGGGACGGTCACCCCTCCACTTT
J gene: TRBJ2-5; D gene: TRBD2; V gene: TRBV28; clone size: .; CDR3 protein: CASRLGLAGQTQYF; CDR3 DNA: TGTGCCAGCAGGTTAGGACTAGCGGGCCAGACCCAGTACTTC
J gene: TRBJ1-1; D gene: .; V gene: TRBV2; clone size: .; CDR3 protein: CASSGDLRAEAFF; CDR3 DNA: TGTGCCAGCAGTGGGGACTTGCGCGCTGAAGCTTTCTTT
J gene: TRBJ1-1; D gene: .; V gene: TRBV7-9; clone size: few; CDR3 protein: CASSLGVQAVNTEAFF; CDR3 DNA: TGTGCCAGCAGCTTAGGGGTACAGGCGGTGAACACTGAAGCTTTCTTT
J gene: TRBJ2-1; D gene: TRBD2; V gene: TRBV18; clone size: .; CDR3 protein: CASSPPIFWASGDPSSYNEQFF; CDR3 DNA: TGTGCCAGCTCACCACCGATTTTCTGGGCTAGCGGGGACCCAAGCTCCTACAATGAGCAGTTCTTC
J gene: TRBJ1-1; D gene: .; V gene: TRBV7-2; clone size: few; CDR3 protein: CASSLTRDTEAFF; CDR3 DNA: TGTGCCAGCAGCTTAACGCGGGACACTGAAGCTTTCTTT
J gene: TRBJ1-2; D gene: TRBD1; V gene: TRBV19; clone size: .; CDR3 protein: CASSIDREGNGYTF; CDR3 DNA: TGTGCCAGTAGTATTGACAGGGAAGGGAATGGCTACACCTTC
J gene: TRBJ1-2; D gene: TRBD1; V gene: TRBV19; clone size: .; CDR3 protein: CASSTGGAGGYTF; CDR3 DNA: TGTGCCAGTAGTACAGGGGGCGCAGGCGGCTACACCTTC
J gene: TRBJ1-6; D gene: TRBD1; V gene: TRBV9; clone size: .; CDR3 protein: CASSVDRESPLHF; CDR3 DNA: TGTGCCAGCAGCGTCGACAGGGAATCACCCCTCCACTTT
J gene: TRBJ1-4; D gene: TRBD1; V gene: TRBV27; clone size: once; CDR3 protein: CASRWRGDRGEKLFF; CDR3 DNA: TGTGCCAGCAGGTGGAGGGGGGACAGGGGTGAAAAACTGTTTTTT
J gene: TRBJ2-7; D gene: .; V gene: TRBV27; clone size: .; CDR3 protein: CASSLLSGRSGEQYF; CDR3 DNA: TGTGCCAGCAGTTTATTGAGTGGTCGGTCGGGCGAGCAGTACTTC
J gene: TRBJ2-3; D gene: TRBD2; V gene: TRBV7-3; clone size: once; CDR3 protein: CASSLLGGSSTDTQYF; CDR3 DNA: TGTGCCAGCAGTCTTCTGGGCGGGAGTAGCACAGATACGCAGTATTTT
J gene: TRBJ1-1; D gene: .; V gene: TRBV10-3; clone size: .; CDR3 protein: CAIEGQRNTEAFF; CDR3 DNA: TGTGCCATAGAAGGACAGCGGAACACTGAAGCTTTCTTT
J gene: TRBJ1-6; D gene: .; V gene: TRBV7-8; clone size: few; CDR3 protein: CASARGNSPLHF; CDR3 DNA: TGTGCCAGCGCTAGAGGGAATTCACCCCTCCACTTT
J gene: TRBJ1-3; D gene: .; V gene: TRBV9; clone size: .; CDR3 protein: CASSVDLQGYDGNTIYF; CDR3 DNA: TGTGCCAGCAGCGTAGATCTCCAGGGTTATGATGGAAACACCATATATTTT
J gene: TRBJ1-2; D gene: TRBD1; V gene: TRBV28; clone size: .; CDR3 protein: CASSLSDRFYGYTF; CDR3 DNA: TGTGCCAGCAGCCTTTCGGACAGGTTCTATGGCTACACCTTC
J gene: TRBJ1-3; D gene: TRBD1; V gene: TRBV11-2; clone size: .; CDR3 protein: CASSSGQSSGNTIYF; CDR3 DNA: TGTGCCAGCAGCTCGGGACAGTCCTCTGGAAACACCATATATTTT
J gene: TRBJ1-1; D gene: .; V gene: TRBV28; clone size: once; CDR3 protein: CASSSLELAFF; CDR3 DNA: TGTGCCAGCAGTTCGCTGGAGCTAGCTTTCTTT
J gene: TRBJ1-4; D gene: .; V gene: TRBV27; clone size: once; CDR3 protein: CASRAGGGRNEKLFF; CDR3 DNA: TGTGCCAGCAGAGCCGGGGGAGGGCGAAATGAAAAACTGTTTTTT
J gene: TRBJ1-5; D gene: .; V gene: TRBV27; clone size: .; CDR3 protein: CARTSGLNQPQHF; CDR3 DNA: TGTGCCAGGACCTCAGGACTCAATCAGCCCCAGCATTTT
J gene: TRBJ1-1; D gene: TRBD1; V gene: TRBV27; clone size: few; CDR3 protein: CASRRQGPNTEAFF; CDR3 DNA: TGTGCCAGCAGACGACAGGGACCTAACACTGAAGCTTTCTTT
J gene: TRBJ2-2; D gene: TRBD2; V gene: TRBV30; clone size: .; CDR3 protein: CAWTGLAGGTGELFF; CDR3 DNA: TGTGCCTGGACAGGCCTAGCGGGGGGCACCGGGGAGCTGTTTTTT
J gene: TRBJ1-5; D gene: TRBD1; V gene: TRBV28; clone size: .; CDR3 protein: CASSYDGTGYQPQHF; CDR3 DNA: TGTGCCAGCAGTTATGACGGGACAGGATATCAGCCCCAGCATTTT
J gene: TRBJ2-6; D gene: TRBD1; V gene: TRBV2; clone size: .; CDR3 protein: CASSLGQGLGSGANVLTF; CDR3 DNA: TGTGCCAGCAGCCTAGGACAGGGTCTAGGCTCTGGGGCCAACGTCCTGACTTTC
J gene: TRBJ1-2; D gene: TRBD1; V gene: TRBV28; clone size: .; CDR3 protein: CASNGDRDGYTF; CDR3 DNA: TGTGCCAGCAACGGCGACAGGGATGGCTACACCTTC
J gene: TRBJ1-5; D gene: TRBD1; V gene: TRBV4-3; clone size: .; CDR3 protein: CASSQDIQGDQPQHF; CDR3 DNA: TGCGCCAGCAGCCAAGATATTCAGGGGGATCAGCCCCAGCATTTT
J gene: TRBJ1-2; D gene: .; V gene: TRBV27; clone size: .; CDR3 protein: CASSLLAQGRHYGYTF; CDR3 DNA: TGTGCCAGCAGTTTATTGGCCCAGGGGAGACACTATGGCTACACCTTC
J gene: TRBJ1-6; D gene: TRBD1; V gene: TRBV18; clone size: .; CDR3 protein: CASSPGQGQGSPLHF; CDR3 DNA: TGTGCCAGCTCACCCGGACAGGGCCAAGGTTCACCCCTCCACTTT
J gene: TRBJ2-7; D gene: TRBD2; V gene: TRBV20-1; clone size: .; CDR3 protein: CSARGGGFDEQYF; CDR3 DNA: TGCAGTGCTCGTGGGGGAGGGTTCGACGAGCAGTACTTC
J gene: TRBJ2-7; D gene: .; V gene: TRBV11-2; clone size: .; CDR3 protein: CASSSGGSVYEQYF; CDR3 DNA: TGTGCCAGCAGCTCCGGTGGTAGCGTTTACGAGCAGTACTTC
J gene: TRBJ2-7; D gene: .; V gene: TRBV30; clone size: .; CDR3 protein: CAWSVLSGYEQYF; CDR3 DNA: TGTGCCTGGAGTGTACTATCGGGATATGAGCAGTACTTC
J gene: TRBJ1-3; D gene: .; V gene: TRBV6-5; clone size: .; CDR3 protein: CASSYGGSGNTIYF; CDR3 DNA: TGTGCCAGCAGTTACGGCGGCTCTGGAAACACCATATATTTT
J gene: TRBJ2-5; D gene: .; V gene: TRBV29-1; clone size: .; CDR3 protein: CSVSSTEETQYF; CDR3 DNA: TGCAGCGTCTCCTCGACAGAAGAGACCCAGTACTTC
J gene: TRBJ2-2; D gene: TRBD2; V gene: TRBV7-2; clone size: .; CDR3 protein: CASSLEASGANTGELFF; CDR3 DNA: TGTGCCAGCAGCTTAGAGGCTAGCGGGGCGAACACCGGGGAGCTGTTTTTT
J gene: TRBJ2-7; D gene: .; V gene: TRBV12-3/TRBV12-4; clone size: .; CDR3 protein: CASSLGTSYEQYF; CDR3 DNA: TGTGCCAGCAGTTTAGGTACCAGCTACGAGCAGTACTTC
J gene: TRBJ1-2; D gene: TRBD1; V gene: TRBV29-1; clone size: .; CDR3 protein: CSAETGTNYGYTF; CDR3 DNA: TGCAGCGCCGAGACAGGGACCAACTATGGCTACACCTTC
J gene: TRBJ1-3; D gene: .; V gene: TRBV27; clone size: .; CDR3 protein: CASSLSAPLTGNTIYF; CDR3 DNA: TGTGCCAGCAGTTTATCAGCCCCACTGACTGGAAACACCATATATTTT
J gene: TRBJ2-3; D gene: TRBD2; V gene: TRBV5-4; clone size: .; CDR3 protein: CASSHNSGGGDTQYF; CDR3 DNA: TGTGCCAGCAGCCACAATAGCGGGGGAGGAGATACGCAGTATTTT
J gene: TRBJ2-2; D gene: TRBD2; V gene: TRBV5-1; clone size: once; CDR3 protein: CASSPITSGGARELFF; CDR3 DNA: TGCGCCAGCAGCCCTATAACTAGCGGGGGGGCCCGGGAGCTGTTTTTT
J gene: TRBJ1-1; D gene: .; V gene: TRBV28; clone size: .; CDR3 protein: CASSPDRQAFF; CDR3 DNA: TGTGCCAGCAGTCCTGACAGGCAAGCTTTCTTT
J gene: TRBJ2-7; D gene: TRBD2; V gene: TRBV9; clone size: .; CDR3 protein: CASSVDPSGGFLHEQYF; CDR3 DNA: TGTGCCAGCAGCGTAGATCCTAGCGGGGGCTTCCTCCACGAGCAGTACTTC
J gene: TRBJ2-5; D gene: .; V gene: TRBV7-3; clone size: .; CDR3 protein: CASSLRPKGAGETQYF; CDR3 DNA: TGTGCCAGCAGCTTAAGACCCAAGGGGGCGGGGGAGACCCAGTACTTC
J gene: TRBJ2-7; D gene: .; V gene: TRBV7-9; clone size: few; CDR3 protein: CASSLAGDLSEQYF; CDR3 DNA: TGTGCCAGCAGCTTAGCCGGGGATCTTAGCGAGCAGTACTTC
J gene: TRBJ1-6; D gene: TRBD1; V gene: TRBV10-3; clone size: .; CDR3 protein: CAISEDRDNSPLHF; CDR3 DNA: TGTGCCATCAGTGAAGACAGGGATAATTCACCCCTCCACTTT